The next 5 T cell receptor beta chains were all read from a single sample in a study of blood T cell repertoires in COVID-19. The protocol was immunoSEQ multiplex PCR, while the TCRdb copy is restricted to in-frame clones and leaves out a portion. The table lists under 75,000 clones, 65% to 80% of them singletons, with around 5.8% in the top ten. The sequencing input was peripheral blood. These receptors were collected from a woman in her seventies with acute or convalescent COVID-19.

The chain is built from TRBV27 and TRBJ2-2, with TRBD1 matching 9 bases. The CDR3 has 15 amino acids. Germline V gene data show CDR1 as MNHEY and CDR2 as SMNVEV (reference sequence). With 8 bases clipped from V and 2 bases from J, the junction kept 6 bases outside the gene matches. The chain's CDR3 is CASQLTGGNTGELFF. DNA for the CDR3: TGTGCCAGCCAGCTCACAGGGGGCAACACCGGGGAGCTGTTTTTT.

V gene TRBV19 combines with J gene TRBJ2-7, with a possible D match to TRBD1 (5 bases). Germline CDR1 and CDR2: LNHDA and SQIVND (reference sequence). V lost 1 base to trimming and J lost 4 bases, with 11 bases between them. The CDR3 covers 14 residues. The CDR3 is CASSIALQGYEQYF. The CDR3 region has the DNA TGTGCCAGTAGTATAGCTCTTCAGGGTTACGAGCAGTACTTC.

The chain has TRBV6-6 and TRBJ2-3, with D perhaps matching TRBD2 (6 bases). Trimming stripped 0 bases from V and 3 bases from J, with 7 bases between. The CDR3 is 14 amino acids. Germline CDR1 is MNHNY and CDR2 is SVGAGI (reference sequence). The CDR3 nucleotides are TGTGCCAGCAGTTACTCCGGGGGAACAGATACGCAGTATTTT. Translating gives CASSYSGGTDTQYF.

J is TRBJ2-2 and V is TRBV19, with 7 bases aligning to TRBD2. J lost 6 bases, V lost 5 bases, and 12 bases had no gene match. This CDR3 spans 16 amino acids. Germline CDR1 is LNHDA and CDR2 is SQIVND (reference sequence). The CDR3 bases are TGTGCCAGTAGTCCCCGACTAGCCGTTCCGGCCGGGGAGCTGTTTTTT. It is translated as CASSPRLAVPAGELFF.

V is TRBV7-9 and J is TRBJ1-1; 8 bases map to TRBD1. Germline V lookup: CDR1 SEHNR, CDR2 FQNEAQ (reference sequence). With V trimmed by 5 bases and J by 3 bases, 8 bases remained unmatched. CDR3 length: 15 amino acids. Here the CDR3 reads CASSPSRGQDTEAFF. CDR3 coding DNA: TGTGCCAGCAGCCCAAGCAGGGGGCAGGACACTGAAGCTTTCTTT.